The sequence of this TCR beta chain was determined in a study of T cells in Graves' hyperthyroidism and ophthalmopathy (dated by TCRdb to about 2019). About the study as a whole: Peripheral blood samples were taken at initial diagnosis, before any treatment was given. TCR V-J signatures able to tell the groups apart were searched for in a discovery cohort of about a hundred patients, of whom roughly 42 had Graves' ophthalmopathy and about 60 had stable Graves' hyperthyroidism. An independent validation cohort of fewer than 20 hyperthyroidism patients and roughly 16 patients who later progressed to ophthalmopathy tested prospective prediction of ophthalmopathy. The 100 discovery patients were randomly split 7:3 into training and test sets. Thyroid tissue and blood T-cell repertoires from six Graves' hyperthyroidism patients were also compared in the study. Once sampling was done, hyperthyroidism patients were given methimazole at a starting dose of 30 mg daily, whereas ophthalmopathy patients were given high-dose intravenous methylprednisolone. The paper reports TCR Vbeta CDR3 sequencing of roughly 140 peripheral blood samples: around 45 ophthalmopathy, 75 to 80 hyperthyroidism and around 17 progressor patients.

This clonotype has more than one count but fewer than ten. Its recognized antigen is unknown. Per-base quality was not reported, and no clone a single base away is much larger than it. Study-level results and caveats: A 13 V-J signature model separated ophthalmopathy from stable hyperthyroidism, with about 88% sensitivity and 81% to 83% specificity in cross-validation and 80%/75% in testing. Sample size was not statistically predetermined, and blinding of investigators to group allocation was not performed. Most expanded thyroid clonotypes (frequency above 0.001) were also detected in blood, suggesting blood repertoires may reflect thyroid immune responses. In validation, the model predicted progression to ophthalmopathy with 60% to 71% sensitivity and approximately 72% specificity, a median of about six months before onset.

The TCR beta CDR3 regions were amplified from RNA transcripts. For the first round of RT-PCR on the TCR CDR3, the HTBI primer set was used together with the Qiagen OneStep RT-PCR kit. Libraries were constructed in a second round of multiplex PCR, after which size selection and purification were performed. Sequencing of the libraries was done on an Illumina HiSeq2000 using paired-end 100 bp reads. On the study's bioinformatics: Raw data were processed with SOAPnuke, discarding reads with adapters, uncalled bases, mean Phred below 15, or no exact constant-primer or identifier match. High-quality paired reads were merged using COPE v1.2.5, and each unique nucleotide sequence was defined as a clonotype. Clonotypes were aligned to IMGT TRBV, TRBD and TRBJ reference segments using MiTCR v1.1. The analysis was restricted to V-J combinations with a frequency above 0.0001, which together covered 99% to 99.2% of the repertoires. The TCS score was defined as F50 (clonal expansion) divided by E x V (chaos), with BLOSUM62-based TCRdist calculated between CDR3 peptides within each V-J. Welch's t-statistics and random forest reduced several hundred V-J features to 10 to 15, which were used in a naive Bayes classifier (R e1071). TCRdb cleaned the public reads at Q25 with fastp, built clones with MiXCR and kept in-frame beta chains. Rows with a matching CDR3 protein are joined into one entry that keeps the most common DNA and genes. TCRdb's processing, not the authors' own work, is the source of the V and J calls. The sample table lists 340,000 or so distinct CDR3 sequences, about 15% of them with a count of one. The leading ten clones occupy approximately 33% of the sample.

From its cysteine to its phenylalanine, the CDR3 spans 15 amino acids. Only the CDR3 DNA stays, 45 bases, in frame from base 1. V lost 3 bases and J lost 5 bases; the stretch between them is 14 bases long. Stable Graves' hyperthyroidism was defined as the absence of progression to ophthalmopathy over 18 months of follow-up. Hyperthyroidism patients were newly diagnosed, had a disease duration of under 2 months, and were aged 18 to 65 years. Exclusion was applied to patients with uncontrolled infections, other autoimmune diseases, pregnancy or lactation. Clinical symptoms, serum thyroxine and TRAb, thyroid ultrasound, and orbital computed tomography formed the basis for the diagnoses. PBMCs were separated from roughly 9.6 ml of fresh peripheral blood using Ficoll-Paque density gradient centrifugation. Trizol reagent was used to extract total RNA, and RNA quality was then checked on an Agilent 2100 Bioanalyzer.

Recombination linked TRBV12-3 or TRBV12-4 to TRBJ1-5; the D gene is perhaps TRBD1, from 5 matching bases. Sequences were obtained from blood. The sequence came from a man aged 30 to 45 with Graves' hyperthyroidism. The nucleotide sequence is given as TGTGCCAGCAGTTTGGGGCCCGAAAGGGATCAGCCCCAGCATTTT. It encodes CASSLGPERDQPQHF.